The clone carrying this TCR beta chain was detected a few times. Its specificity is unknown. This specimen comes from a study of post-analysis software for immune sequencing data. Study-wide points: TRBV5-6, TRBV5-1 and TRBV20-1 were among four to six TRBV segments more frequent in patients than controls.

The authors incorporated unique molecular identifiers into the TCR beta cDNA libraries. TCRdb fed the PCR reads into MiXCR, producing one record per CDR3 protein. The sample lists over 700,000 distinct CDR3 sequences, 30% seen once, with roughly 0.57% in the top ten. From germline, CDR1 is SNHLY and CDR2 FYNNEI. With 10 bases removed from V and 1 base from J, the gap between germline ends came to 10 bases. The CDR3 has 12 residues. V usage is TRBV2 and J usage is TRBJ1-1; D possibly corresponds to TRBD1 (5 bases). Sequenced sample: blood. The clonotype was recovered from a girl aged 10-17 years with multiple sclerosis. The CDR3 nucleotides read TGTGCCACCTGGGGGGGGAACACTGAAGCTTTCTTT. As protein: CATWGGNTEAFF.